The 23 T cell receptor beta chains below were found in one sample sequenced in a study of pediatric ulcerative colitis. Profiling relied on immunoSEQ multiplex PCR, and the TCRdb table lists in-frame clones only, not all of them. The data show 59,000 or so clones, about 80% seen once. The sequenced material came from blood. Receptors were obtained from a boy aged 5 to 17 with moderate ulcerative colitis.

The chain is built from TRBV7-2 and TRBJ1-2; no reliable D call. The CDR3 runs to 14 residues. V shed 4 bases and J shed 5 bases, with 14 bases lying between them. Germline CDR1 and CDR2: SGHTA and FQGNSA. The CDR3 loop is CASSSFDPSYGYTF. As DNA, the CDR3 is TGTGCCAGCAGCTCCTTTGATCCGAGTTATGGCTACACCTTC.

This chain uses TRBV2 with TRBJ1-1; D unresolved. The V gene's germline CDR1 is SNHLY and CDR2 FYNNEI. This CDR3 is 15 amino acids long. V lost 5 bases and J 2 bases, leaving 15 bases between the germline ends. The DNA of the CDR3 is TGTGCCAGCAGTATCGACCCCTCACACAACACTGAAGCTTTCTTT. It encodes CASSIDPSHNTEAFF. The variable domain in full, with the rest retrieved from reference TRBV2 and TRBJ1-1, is EPEVTQTPSHQVTQMGQEVILRCVPISNHLYFYWYRQILGQKVEFLVSFYNNEISEKSEIFDDQFSVERPDGSNFTLKIRSTKLEDSAMYFCASSIDPSHNTEAFFGQGTRLTVV.

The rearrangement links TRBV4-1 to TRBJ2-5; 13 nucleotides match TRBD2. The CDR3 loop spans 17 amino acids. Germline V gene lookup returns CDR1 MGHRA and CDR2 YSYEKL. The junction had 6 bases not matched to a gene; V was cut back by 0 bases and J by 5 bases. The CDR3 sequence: CASSQEGGTSGMETQYF. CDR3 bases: TGCGCCAGCAGCCAAGAAGGGGGGACTAGCGGGATGGAGACCCAGTACTTC.

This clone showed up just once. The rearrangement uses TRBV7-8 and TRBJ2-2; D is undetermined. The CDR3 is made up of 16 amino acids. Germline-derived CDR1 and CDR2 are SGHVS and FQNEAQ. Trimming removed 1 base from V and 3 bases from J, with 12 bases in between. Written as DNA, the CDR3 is TGTGCCAGCAGCTTAGTCCGGGCATCATACACCGGGGAGCTGTTTTTT. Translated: CASSLVRASYTGELFF.

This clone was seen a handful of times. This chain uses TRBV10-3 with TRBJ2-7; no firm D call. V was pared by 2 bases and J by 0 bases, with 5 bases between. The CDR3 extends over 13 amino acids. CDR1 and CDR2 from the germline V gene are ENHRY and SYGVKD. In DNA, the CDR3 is TGTGCCATCAGTGAGCGACCCTCCTACGAGCAGTACTTC. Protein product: CAISERPSYEQYF.

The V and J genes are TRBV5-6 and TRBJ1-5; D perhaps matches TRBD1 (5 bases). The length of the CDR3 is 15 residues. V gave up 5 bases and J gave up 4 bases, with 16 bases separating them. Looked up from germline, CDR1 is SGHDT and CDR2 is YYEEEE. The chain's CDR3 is CASSRGVPGNQPQHF. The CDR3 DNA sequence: TGTGCCAGCAGTAGGGGAGTGCCGGGAAATCAGCCCCAGCATTTT. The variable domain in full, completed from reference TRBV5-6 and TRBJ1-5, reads DAGVTQSPTHLIKTRGQQVTLRCSPKSGHDTVSWYQQALGQGPQFIFQYYEEEERQRGNFPDRFSGHQFPNYSSELNVNALLLGDSALYLCASSRGVPGNQPQHFGDGTRLSIL.

The CDR3 DNA reads TGTGCCAGCAGCTTGACACTAGCGGGAACCTACGAGCAGTACTTC. It specifies CASSLTLAGTYEQYF. J is TRBJ2-7 and V is TRBV7-9; TRBD2 aligns across 10 bases. CDR3 size: 15 residues. The germline V gene encodes CDR1 SEHNR and CDR2 FQNEAQ (reference sequence). V lost 3 bases to trimming and J lost 2 bases; unmatched junction nucleotides: 4.

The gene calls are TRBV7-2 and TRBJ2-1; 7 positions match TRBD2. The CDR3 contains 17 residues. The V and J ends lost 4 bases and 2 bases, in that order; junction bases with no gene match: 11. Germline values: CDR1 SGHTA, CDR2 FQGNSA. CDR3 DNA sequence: TGTGCCAGCAGCTACTTACTTGCGGGAGCAGCCTACAATGAGCAGTTCTTC. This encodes CASSYLLAGAAYNEQFF.

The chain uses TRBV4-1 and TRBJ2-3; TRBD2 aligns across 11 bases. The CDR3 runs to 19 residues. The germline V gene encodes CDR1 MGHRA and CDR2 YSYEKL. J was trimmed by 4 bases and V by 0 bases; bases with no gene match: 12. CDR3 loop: CASSQDLGPSGGYPDTQYF. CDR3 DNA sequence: TGCGCCAGCAGCCAAGATTTGGGGCCTAGCGGGGGGTATCCAGATACGCAGTATTTT.

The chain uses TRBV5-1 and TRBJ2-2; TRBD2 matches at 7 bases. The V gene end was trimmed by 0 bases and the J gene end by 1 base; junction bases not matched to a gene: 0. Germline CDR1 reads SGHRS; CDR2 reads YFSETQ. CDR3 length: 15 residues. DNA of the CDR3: TGCGCCAGCAGCTTGGTAGCGGGGAACACCGGGGAGCTGTTTTTT. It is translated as CASSLVAGNTGELFF.

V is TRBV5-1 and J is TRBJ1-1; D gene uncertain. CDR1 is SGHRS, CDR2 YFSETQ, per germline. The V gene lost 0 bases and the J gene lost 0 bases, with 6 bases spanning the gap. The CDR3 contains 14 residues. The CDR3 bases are TGCGCCAGCAGCTTGGTCAGCCTGAACACTGAAGCTTTCTTT. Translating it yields CASSLVSLNTEAFF.

For the CDR3, the DNA is TGTGCCATCAGTGAGTCAGGGACAGGGACCACAGATACGCAGTATTTT. Amino acid sequence: CAISESGTGTTDTQYF. This chain links TRBV10-3 with TRBJ2-3, with TRBD1 matching over 9 bases. CDR1 and CDR2 (germline): ENHRY, SYGVKD. Germline trimming cut 0 bases from V and 2 bases from J; bases unmatched to any gene: 3. The CDR3 sequence is 16 residues long.

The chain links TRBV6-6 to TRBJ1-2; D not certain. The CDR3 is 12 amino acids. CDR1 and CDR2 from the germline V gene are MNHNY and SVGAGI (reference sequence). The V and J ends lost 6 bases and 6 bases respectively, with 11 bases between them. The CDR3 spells CASSQTSDGYTF. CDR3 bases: TGTGCCAGCAGCCAGACCTCGGATGGCTACACCTTC.

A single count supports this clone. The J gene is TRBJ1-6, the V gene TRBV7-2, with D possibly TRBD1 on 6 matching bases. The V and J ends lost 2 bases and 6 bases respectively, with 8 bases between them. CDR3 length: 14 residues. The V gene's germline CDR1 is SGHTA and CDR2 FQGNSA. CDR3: CASSLRGGNSPLHF. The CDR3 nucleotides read TGTGCCAGCAGCTTAAGGGGGGGTAATTCACCCCTCCACTTT. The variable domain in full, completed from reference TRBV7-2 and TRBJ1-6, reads GAGVSQSPSNKVTEKGKDVELRCDPISGHTALYWYRQSLGQGLEFLIYFQGNSAPDKSGLPSDRFSAERTGGSVSTLTIQRTQQEDSAVYLCASSLRGGNSPLHFGNGTRLTVT.

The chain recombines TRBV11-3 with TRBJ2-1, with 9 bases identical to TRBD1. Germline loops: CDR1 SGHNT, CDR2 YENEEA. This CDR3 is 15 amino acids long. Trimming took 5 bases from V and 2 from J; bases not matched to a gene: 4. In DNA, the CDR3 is TGTGCCAGCAGCCCCCGGGACAGGGCCTACAATGAGCAGTTCTTC. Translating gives CASSPRDRAYNEQFF.

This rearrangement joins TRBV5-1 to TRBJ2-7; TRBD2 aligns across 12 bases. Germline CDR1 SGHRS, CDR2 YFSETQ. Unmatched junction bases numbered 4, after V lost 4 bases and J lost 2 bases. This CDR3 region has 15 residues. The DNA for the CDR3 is TGCGCCAGCAGCACCGGACTAGCGGGGCCCTACGAGCAGTACTTC. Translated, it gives CASSTGLAGPYEQYF.

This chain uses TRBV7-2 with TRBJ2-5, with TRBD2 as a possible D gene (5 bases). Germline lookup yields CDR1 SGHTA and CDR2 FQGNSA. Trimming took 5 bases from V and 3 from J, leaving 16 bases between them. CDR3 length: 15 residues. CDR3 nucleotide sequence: TGTGCCAGCAGCCCGCCGGGGAGCACCGAAGAGACCCAGTACTTC. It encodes CASSPPGSTEETQYF.

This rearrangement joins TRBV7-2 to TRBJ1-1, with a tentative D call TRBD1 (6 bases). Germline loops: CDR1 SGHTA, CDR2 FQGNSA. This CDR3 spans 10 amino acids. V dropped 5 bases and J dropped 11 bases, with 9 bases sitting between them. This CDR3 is CASSAGDAFF. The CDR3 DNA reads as TGTGCCAGCAGCGCAGGGGATGCTTTCTTT.

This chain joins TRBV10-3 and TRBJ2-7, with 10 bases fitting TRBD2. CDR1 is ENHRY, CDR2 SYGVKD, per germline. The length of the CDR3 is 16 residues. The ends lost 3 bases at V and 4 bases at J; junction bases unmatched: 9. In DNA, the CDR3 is TGTGCCATCAGTGATCCGGGACTAGCGAGAGATTACGAGCAGTACTTC. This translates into CAISDPGLARDYEQYF.

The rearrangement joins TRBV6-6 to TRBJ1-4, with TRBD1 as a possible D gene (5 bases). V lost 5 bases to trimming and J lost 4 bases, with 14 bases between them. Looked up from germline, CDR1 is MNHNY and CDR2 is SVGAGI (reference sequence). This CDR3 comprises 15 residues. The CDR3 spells CASSPPGTYNEKLFF. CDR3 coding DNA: TGTGCCAGCAGTCCCCCCGGGACCTATAATGAAAAACTGTTTTTT.

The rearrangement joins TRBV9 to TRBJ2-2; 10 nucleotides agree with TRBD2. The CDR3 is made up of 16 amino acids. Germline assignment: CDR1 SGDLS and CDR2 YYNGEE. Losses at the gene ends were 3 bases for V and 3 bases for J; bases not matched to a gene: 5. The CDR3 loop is CASSAPSGGYTGELFF. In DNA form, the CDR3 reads TGTGCCAGCAGCGCCCCTAGCGGGGGTTACACCGGGGAGCTGTTTTTT.

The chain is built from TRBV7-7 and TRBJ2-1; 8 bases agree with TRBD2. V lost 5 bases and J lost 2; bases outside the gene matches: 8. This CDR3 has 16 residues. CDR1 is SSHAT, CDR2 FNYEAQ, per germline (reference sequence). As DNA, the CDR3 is TGTGCCAGCAGCCCGAGCGGGAGTTTCGCCTACAATGAGCAGTTCTTC. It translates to CASSPSGSFAYNEQFF. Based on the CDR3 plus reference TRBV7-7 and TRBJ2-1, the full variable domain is GAGVSQSPRYKVTKRGQDVTLRCDPISSHATLYWYQQALGQGPEFLTYFNYEAQPDKSGLPSDRFSAERPEGSISTLTIQRTEQRDSAMYRCASSPSGSFAYNEQFFGPGTRLTVL.

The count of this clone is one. Here the CDR3 reads CASSESRVIFGAEAFF. In DNA, the CDR3 is TGTGCCAGTAGTGAATCCAGGGTGATATTTGGCGCTGAAGCTTTCTTT. The genes are TRBV19 and TRBJ1-1; tentatively, D is TRBD1 (5 bases). Germline V gene sequence: CDR1 LNHDA, CDR2 SQIVND (reference sequence). V was clipped by 5 bases and J by 6 bases, with 22 bases between them. This CDR3 spans 16 amino acids.